This record covers a single TCR beta chain. The antigen is undetermined. Sequencing in the ViraFEST assay came after antigen-specific CD4+ T cells had been expanded with viral peptide pools, which were used to stimulate PBMC. The authors isolated CD4+ T cells after about 10 days of culture. Vaccine recipients, nucleocapsid antibody negative, had no prior SARS-CoV-2 infection. This entry belongs to a study of vaccination effects on CD4 cells after COVID-19. CDR3 length: 16 residues. Losses at the gene ends were 3 bases for V and 6 bases for J; bases not matched to a gene: 14. CDR1 SGHRS and CDR2 YFSETQ come from the germline V gene. The protocol was immunoSEQ multiplex PCR, while the TCRdb copy is restricted to in-frame clones and leaves out a portion. In the table there are 71,000 or so clones, roughly 72% of which are singletons. General study findings and limits: Limitations: small convalescent group and missing early post-infection timepoints. In the late period after vaccination, infection- and vaccine-induced clones contracted markedly.

Specimen: CD4+ T cells from PBMCs cultured with HCoV-OC43 spike peptides, collected before COVID-19 vaccination. Subset specified: HCoV-OC43 spike overlapping peptide pool stimulation. The genes are TRBV5-1 and TRBJ1-2; 7 bases map to TRBD1. This receptor was identified in a human donor who received a COVID-19 vaccine. CDR3 loop: CASSSPGQEPSDGYTF. DNA for the CDR3: TGCGCCAGCAGCTCGCCAGGACAGGAACCCTCAGATGGCTACACCTTC.